This T cell receptor beta chain was sequenced for a study of identical twins. TCRdb re-analysed the 5' RACE reads in MiXCR, keeping a single row per CDR3 protein. The table shows over 600,000 distinct CDR3 sequences, with 20% to 25% occurring only once. Study conclusions and caveats: Insertions were fewer in abundant cord blood beta clonotypes, whereas memory repertoires showed none of this pattern. Conclusions leaned on cross-sectional statistical analysis and did not track the same donors over time.

The CDR3 has 15 amino acids. With V trimmed by 8 bases and J by 4 bases, 10 bases remained unmatched. Germline values: CDR1 MNHNS, CDR2 SASEGT. This clonotype was seen a handful of times. The antigen is undetermined. This same sample was also part of a study on T cells expressing NK-cell markers. That source adds: Once again these clonotypes came out on top in the CD3+CD56-NKG2C+ fraction of a few donors.

The source material was PBMCs. This chain connects TRBV6-1 to TRBJ2-2, with 7 bases fitting TRBD2. The clonotype comes from a woman younger than 30 in good health. The CDR3 here is CASAAGLILTGELFF. CDR3 coding DNA: TGTGCCAGCGCAGCGGGACTTATCCTCACCGGGGAGCTGTTTTTT.